These T cell receptor beta chains were read from a single sample in a study of cytomegalovirus exposure and HLA in healthy donors. Data came from immunoSEQ multiplex PCR; TCRdb stores just in-frame clones and leaves some out. The sample lists roughly 140,000 clones, approximately 80% occurring once. Sample: PBMCs. These receptors were collected from a boy younger than 10 in good health and CMV-seronegative. Both conserved end residues are part of each CDR3. A D gene is named only where the DNA matches it firmly. Clone size is stated in some rows and not others, as once, few, many or a class when expanded.

J gene | clone size | D gene | V gene | CDR3 protein | CDR3 DNA
TRBJ2-7 | - | - | TRBV12-5 | CASDPKPRNEQYF | TGTGCTAGTGACCCGAAGCCGAGGAACGAGCAGTACTTC
TRBJ2-2 | - | - | TRBV11-1 | CASSPGRGTGELFF | TGTGCCAGCAGCCCAGGACGGGGCACCGGGGAGCTGTTTTTT
TRBJ2-4 | - | - | TRBV7-3 | CASSPYAVAKNIQYF | TGTGCCAGCAGCCCTTACGCGGTAGCCAAAAACATTCAGTACTTC
TRBJ1-3 | - | - | TRBV5-1 | CASREALSGNTIYF | TGCGCCAGCAGGGAGGCCCTGTCGGGAAACACCATATATTTT
TRBJ2-7 | once | - | TRBV19 | CASSPSTSSHEQYF | TGTGCCAGTAGTCCCTCCACTAGCTCCCACGAGCAGTACTTC
TRBJ1-1 | - | TRBD1 | TRBV7-9 | CASSTRDRVWWNTEAFF | TGTGCCAGCAGCACCCGGGACAGGGTGTGGTGGAACACTGAAGCTTTCTTT
TRBJ1-6 | - | - | TRBV12-5 | CASGLYGVTLNSPLHF | TGTGCTAGTGGTTTGTACGGGGTCACACTTAATTCACCCCTCCACTTT
TRBJ1-1 | - | TRBD1 | TRBV15 | CATSSNLYETGDTEAFF | TGTGCCACCAGCAGTAACCTATACGAGACAGGGGACACTGAAGCTTTCTTT
TRBJ1-3 | few | - | TRBV4-1 | CASSQTRGFGNTIYF | TGCGCCAGCAGCCAGACCAGAGGCTTCGGAAACACCATATATTTT
TRBJ2-1 | - | TRBD2 | TRBV29-1 | CSVTSRSNEQFF | TGCAGCGTGACTAGCCGGAGCAATGAGCAGTTCTTC
TRBJ2-6 | - | - | TRBV30 | CAGTGATGANVLTF | TGTGCCGGAACGGGAGCCACGGGGGCCAACGTCCTGACTTTC
TRBJ2-5 | - | TRBD2 | TRBV5-1 | CASSLSGGETQYF | TGCGCCAGCAGCTTATCGGGGGGAGAGACCCAGTACTTC
TRBJ2-2 | - | - | TRBV18 | CASSPYTGSTGELFF | TGTGCCAGCTCACCGTATACAGGGAGCACCGGGGAGCTGTTTTTT
TRBJ2-1 | - | - | TRBV9 | CASSPGQPAYNEQFF | TGTGCCAGCAGCCCAGGACAGCCGGCCTACAATGAGCAGTTCTTC
TRBJ1-5 | - | TRBD1 | TRBV28 | CASGDWRNTRDSNQPQHF | TGTGCCAGCGGAGATTGGAGAAACACCCGGGACAGTAATCAGCCCCAGCATTTT
TRBJ1-2 | - | TRBD1 | TRBV15 | CATSRVEGAFYGYTF | TGTGCCACCAGCAGAGTGGAGGGGGCGTTCTATGGCTACACCTTC
TRBJ1-5 | - | TRBD1 | TRBV28 | CASSSTGTGGIGGNQPQHF | TGTGCCAGCAGTTCAACAGGGACAGGGGGCATTGGAGGCAATCAGCCCCAGCATTTT
TRBJ2-1 | - | TRBD1 | TRBV29-1 | CSVPPGQGAVGGNNEQFF | TGCAGCGTTCCCCCGGGACAGGGGGCGGTCGGGGGAAACAATGAGCAGTTCTTC
TRBJ2-7 | - | TRBD2 | TRBV9 | CASAGLAGVGEQYF | TGTGCCAGCGCTGGACTAGCGGGAGTAGGCGAGCAGTACTTC
TRBJ2-2 | - | TRBD1 | TRBV4-3 | CASSQEGQGNTGELFF | TGCGCCAGCAGCCAAGAGGGACAGGGTAACACCGGGGAGCTGTTTTTT
TRBJ1-3 | - | - | TRBV28 | CASSLGVTLSPVLGAESGNTIYF | TGTGCCAGCAGTTTGGGAGTGACTCTATCGCCGGTCCTCGGAGCAGAGAGTGGAAACACCATATATTTT
TRBJ1-1 | many | - | TRBV25-1 | CASSGLRGPSTEAFF | TGTGCCAGCAGTGGACTACGAGGGCCAAGCACTGAAGCTTTCTTT
TRBJ1-4 | - | - | TRBV6-5 | CASSYSTGEKLFF | TGTGCCAGCAGTTACTCGACAGGTGAAAAACTGTTTTTT
TRBJ2-5 | - | - | TRBV11-1 | CASSPWGKASGETQYF | TGTGCCAGCAGCCCTTGGGGCAAAGCCTCGGGCGAGACCCAGTACTTC
TRBJ2-5 | - | TRBD1 | TRBV11-2 | CASSLGTGYGQETQYF | TGTGCCAGCAGCTTAGGGACAGGGTACGGCCAAGAGACCCAGTACTTC
TRBJ2-1 | - | - | TRBV7-6 | CASTRTVVYNEQFF | TGTGCCAGCACCCGAACAGTAGTGTACAATGAGCAGTTCTTC
TRBJ2-7 | - | - | TRBV20-1 | CSAIGYEQYF | TGCAGTGCTATCGGGTACGAGCAGTACTTC
TRBJ1-1 | - | - | TRBV19 | CASRLPRENTEAFF | TGTGCCAGTAGACTTCCCAGGGAAAACACTGAAGCTTTCTTT
TRBJ2-3 | - | - | TRBV19 | CASSQGQSSTDTQYF | TGTGCCAGTAGCCAAGGACAGTCTAGCACAGATACGCAGTATTTT
TRBJ2-6 | - | TRBD1 | TRBV9 | CASSRGQGGLSGANVLTF | TGTGCCAGCAGCCGGGGACAGGGGGGACTCTCTGGGGCCAACGTCCTGACTTTC
TRBJ1-2 | - | - | TRBV6-5 | CASSYATGSGYTF | TGTGCCAGCAGTTACGCAACAGGGTCAGGCTACACCTTC
TRBJ1-1 | - | - | TRBV14 | CASSQEYPQGGAEAFF | TGTGCCAGCAGCCAAGAATACCCCCAGGGTGGGGCTGAAGCTTTCTTT
TRBJ1-4 | few | - | TRBV20-1 | CSAGTREKLFF | TGCAGTGCGGGGACTCGTGAAAAACTGTTTTTT
TRBJ1-5 | - | TRBD1 | TRBV9 | CASSPGAAGGNGGNQPQHF | TGTGCCAGCAGCCCCGGTGCGGCAGGGGGTAATGGTGGCAATCAGCCCCAGCATTTT
TRBJ2-3 | - | TRBD1 | TRBV29-1 | CSAITPGQARTDTQYF | TGCAGCGCAATAACCCCGGGACAGGCTCGCACAGATACGCAGTATTTT
TRBJ2-7 | - | TRBD2 | TRBV5-8 | CASHPLACQSYEQYF | TGTGCCAGCCACCCACTAGCGTGCCAATCCTACGAGCAGTACTTC
TRBJ2-7 | - | - | TRBV5-3 | CARSFWWAGRFSGVSGYEQYF | TGTGCCAGAAGCTTTTGGTGGGCTGGGAGGTTTTCTGGGGTCTCCGGCTACGAGCAGTACTTC
TRBJ1-1 | - | - | TRBV7-9 | CASSLDTWALRTEAFF | TGTGCCAGCAGCCTGGACACCTGGGCCCTCAGGACTGAAGCTTTCTTT
TRBJ1-5 | - | TRBD1 | TRBV19 | CASMGGTGGAGQPQHF | TGTGCCAGTATGGGGGGAACAGGGGGCGCAGGGCAGCCCCAGCATTTT
TRBJ1-6 | - | TRBD1 | TRBV9 | CASSRRQGGTADSPLHF | TGTGCCAGCAGCCGTCGGCAGGGGGGAACCGCGGATTCACCCCTCCACTTT
TRBJ2-5 | - | TRBD1 | TRBV6-5 | CASSIETGRETQYF | TGTGCCAGCAGTATCGAGACAGGGCGAGAGACCCAGTACTTC
TRBJ1-2 | - | - | TRBV9 | CASSVDRGSDKQNYGYTF | TGTGCCAGCAGCGTAGATAGGGGGTCGGATAAACAGAACTATGGCTACACCTTC